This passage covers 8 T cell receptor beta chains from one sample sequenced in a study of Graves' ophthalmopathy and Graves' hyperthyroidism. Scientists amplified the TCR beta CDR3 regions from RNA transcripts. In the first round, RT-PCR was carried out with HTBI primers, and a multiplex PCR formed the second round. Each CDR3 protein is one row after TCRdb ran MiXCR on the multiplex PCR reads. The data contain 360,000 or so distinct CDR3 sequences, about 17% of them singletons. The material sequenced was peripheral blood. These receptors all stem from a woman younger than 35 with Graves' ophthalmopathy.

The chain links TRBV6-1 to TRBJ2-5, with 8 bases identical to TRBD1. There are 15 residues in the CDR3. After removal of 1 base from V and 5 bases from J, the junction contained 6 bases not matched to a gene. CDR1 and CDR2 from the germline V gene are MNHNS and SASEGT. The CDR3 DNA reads TGTGCCAGCAGTGAAGGGACGACAGGGGTTGAGACCCAGTACTTC. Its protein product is CASSEGTTGVETQYF.

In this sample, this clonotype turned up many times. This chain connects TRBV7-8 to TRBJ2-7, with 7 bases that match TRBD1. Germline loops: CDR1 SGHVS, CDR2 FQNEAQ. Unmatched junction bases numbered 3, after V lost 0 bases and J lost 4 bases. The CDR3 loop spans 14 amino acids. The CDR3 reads CASSLATGDYEQYF. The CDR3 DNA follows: TGTGCCAGCAGCTTAGCAACAGGGGATTACGAGCAGTACTTC.

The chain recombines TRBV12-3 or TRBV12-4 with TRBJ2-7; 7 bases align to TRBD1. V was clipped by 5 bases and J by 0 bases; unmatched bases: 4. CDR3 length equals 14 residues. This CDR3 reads CASSAGGFSYEQYF. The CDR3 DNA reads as TGTGCCAGCAGTGCAGGGGGTTTCTCCTACGAGCAGTACTTC.

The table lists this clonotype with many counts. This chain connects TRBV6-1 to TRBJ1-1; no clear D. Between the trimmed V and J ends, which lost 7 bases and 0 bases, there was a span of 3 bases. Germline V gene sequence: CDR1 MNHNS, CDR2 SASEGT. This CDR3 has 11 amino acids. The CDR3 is CASILNTEAFF. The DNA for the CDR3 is TGTGCCAGCATATTGAACACTGAAGCTTTCTTT.

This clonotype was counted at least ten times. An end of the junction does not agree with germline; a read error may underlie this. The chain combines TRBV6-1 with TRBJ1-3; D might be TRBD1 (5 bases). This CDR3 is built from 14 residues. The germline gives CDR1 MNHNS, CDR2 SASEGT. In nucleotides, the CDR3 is TGTGCCAGCAGTACGGGGACGGACGGAAACACCGTATATTTT. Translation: CASSTGTDGNTVYF.

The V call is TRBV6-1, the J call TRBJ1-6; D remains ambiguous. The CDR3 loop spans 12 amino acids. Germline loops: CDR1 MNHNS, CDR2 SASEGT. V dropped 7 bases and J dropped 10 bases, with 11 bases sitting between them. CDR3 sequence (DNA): TGTGCCAGCACCGACCTCTCCTCACCCCTCCACTTT. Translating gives CASTDLSSPLHF.

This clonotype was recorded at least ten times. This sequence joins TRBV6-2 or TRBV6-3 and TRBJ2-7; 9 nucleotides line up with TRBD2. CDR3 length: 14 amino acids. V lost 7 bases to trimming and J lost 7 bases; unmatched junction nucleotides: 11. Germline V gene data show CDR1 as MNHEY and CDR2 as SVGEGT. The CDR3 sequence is CASKMVAGVWEQYF. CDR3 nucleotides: TGTGCCAGCAAGATGGTAGCGGGAGTGTGGGAGCAGTACTTC.

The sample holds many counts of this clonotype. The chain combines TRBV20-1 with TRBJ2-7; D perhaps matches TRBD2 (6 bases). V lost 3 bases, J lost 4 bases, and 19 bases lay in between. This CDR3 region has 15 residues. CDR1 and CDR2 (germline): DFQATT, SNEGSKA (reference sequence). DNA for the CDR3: TGCAGTGCTAGGGACGCTGGAAGAGGGAGGTACGAGCAGTACTTC. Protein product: CSARDAGRGRYEQYF.